This paragraph covers one TCR beta chain sequence. As yet, its antigen is unknown. Sequenced by immunoSEQ multiplex PCR; TCRdb stores in-frame clones only, minus some. This sample has 1,500 or so clones, with 68% found just once. This sample was included in a study of follicular helper T cells after annual influenza vaccination. The sample's time point: 2014-2015 season, 7 days after vaccination. Points from the study as a whole: Plasmablast frequency change correlated with clonality change in ICOS+CD38+ cTfh.

The V gene lost 0 bases and the J gene lost 6 bases, with 8 bases spanning the gap. CDR3 length: 12 residues. Germline CDR1 is GTSNPN and CDR2 is SVGIG (reference sequence). This sample comprised CXCR5+ CD38+ circulating T follicular helper cells from blood, obtained 7 days after influenza vaccination. Subset specified: circulating Tfh, non-naive CD4+CXCR5+PD-1+ (ICOS+CD38+ or ICOS-CD38-). This TCR derives from an adult who received the influenza vaccine. The chain links TRBV30 to TRBJ1-2, with D hard to call. In nucleotides, the CDR3 is TGTGCCTGGAGTGTACGCCTAGATGGCTACACCTTC. Translation gives CAWSVRLDGYTF.